This T cell receptor (beta chain) came from a study of CD8 T cell repertoires and HIV-1 epitope variants. Study details: An uncultured baseline aliquot held 1M T cells.

Per the germline V gene, CDR1 is SEHNR and CDR2 is FQNEAQ (reference sequence). This CDR3 spans 16 amino acids. After removal of 0 bases from V and 0 bases from J, the junction contained 0 bases not matched to a gene. The protocol was immunoSEQ multiplex PCR, while the TCRdb copy is restricted to in-frame clones and leaves out a portion. The profile shows about 7,100 clones, 60% to 70% of them singletons. Details on this clone: What it binds is unknown.

Sequencing input: cultured CD8+ T cells derived from PBMCs. The source is a male donor with HIV. The chain is built from TRBV7-9 and TRBJ2-1; 9 nucleotides agree with TRBD1. The CDR3 loop reads CASSLAGQGSYNEQFF. The CDR3, as DNA: TGTGCCAGCAGCTTAGCGGGACAGGGCTCCTACAATGAGCAGTTCTTC.